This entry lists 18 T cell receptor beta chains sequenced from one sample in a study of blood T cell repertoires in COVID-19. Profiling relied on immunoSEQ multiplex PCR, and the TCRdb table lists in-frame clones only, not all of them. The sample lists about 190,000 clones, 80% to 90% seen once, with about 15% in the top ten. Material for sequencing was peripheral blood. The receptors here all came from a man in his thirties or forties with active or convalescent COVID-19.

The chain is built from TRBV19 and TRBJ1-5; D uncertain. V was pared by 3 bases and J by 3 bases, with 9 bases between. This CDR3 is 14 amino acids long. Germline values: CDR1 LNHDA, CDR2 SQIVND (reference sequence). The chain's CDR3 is CASSIAGYNQPQHF. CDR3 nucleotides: TGTGCCAGTAGTATCGCCGGTTACAATCAGCCCCAGCATTTT.

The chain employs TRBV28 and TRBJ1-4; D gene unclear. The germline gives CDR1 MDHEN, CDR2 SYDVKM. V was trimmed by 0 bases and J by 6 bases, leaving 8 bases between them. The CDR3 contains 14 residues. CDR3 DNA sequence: TGTGCCAGCAGTTTATGGGCGGTAGATGAAAAACTGTTTTTT. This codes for CASSLWAVDEKLFF.

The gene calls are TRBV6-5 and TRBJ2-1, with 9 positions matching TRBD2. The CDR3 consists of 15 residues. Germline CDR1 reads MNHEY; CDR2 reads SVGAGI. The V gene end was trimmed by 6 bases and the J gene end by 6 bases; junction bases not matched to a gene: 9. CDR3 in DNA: TGTGCCAGCAGGAGCGGGGGGTGGATGGGCAATGAGCAGTTCTTC. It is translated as CASRSGGWMGNEQFF.

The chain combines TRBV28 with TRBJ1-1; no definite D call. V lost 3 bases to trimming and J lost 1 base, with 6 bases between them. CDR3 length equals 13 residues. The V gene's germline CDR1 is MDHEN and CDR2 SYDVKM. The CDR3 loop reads CASSFEQNTEAFF. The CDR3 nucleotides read TGTGCCAGCAGTTTTGAGCAGAACACTGAAGCTTTCTTT.

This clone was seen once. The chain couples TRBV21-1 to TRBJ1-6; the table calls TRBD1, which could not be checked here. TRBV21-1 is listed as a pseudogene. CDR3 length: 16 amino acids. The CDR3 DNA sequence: TGTGCCAGCAGCCCCCGCCAGGGGAGCTGGGGTTCACCCCTCCACTTT. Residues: CASSPRQGSWGSPLHF.

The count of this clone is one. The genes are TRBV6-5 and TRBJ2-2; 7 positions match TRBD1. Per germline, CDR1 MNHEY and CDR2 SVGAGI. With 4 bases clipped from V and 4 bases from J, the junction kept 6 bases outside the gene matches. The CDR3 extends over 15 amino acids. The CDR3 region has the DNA TGTGCCAGCAGTTCCCCGACAGGGACCACCGGGGAGCTGTTTTTT. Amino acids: CASSSPTGTTGELFF.

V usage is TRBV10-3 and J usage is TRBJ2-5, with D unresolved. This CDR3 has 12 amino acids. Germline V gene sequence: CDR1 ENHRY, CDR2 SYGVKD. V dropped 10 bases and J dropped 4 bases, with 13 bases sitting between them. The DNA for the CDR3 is TGTGCCACCCTCGGAGTTGGAGAGACCCAGTACTTC. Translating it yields CATLGVGETQYF.

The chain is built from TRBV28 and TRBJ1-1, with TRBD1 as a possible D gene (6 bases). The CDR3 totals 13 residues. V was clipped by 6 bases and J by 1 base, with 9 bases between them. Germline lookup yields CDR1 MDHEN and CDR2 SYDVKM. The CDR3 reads CASREQGNTEAFF. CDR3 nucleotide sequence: TGTGCCAGCAGGGAACAGGGGAACACTGAAGCTTTCTTT. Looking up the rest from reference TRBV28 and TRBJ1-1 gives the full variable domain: DVKVTQSSRYLVKRTGEKVFLECVQDMDHENMFWYRQDPGLGLRLIYFSYDVKMKEKGDIPEGYSVSREKKERFSLILESASTNQTSMYLCASREQGNTEAFFGQGTRLTVV.

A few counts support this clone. The CDR3 reads CASSVEPVGVGLGNTIYF. DNA for the CDR3: TGTGCCAGCAGCGTCGAACCTGTCGGGGTGGGCCTCGGAAACACCATATATTTT. This rearrangement joins TRBV9 to TRBJ1-3; D uncertain. The germline gives CDR1 SGDLS, CDR2 YYNGEE. The V end was cut by 2 bases, the J end by 4 bases, with 22 bases between. CDR3 length: 18 residues.

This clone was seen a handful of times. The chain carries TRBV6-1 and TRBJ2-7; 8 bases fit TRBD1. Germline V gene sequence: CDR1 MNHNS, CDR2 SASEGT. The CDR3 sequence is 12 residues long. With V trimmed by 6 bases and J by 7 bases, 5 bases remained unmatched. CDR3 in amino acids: CASRMTGVEQYF. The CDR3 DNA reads TGTGCCAGCAGAATGACAGGGGTAGAGCAGTACTTC.

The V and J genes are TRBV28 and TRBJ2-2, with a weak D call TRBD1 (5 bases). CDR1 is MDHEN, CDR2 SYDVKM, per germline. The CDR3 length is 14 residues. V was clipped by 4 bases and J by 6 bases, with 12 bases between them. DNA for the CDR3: TGTGCCAGCAGTTCTGTTGCCAGGGCCGGGGAGCTGTTTTTT. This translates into CASSSVARAGELFF.

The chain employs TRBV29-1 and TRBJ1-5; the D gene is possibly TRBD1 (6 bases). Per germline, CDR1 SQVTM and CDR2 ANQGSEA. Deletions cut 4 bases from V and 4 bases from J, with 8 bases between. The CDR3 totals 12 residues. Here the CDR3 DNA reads TGCAGCGTTGGTCAGGGGAATCAGCCCCAGCATTTT. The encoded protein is CSVGQGNQPQHF.

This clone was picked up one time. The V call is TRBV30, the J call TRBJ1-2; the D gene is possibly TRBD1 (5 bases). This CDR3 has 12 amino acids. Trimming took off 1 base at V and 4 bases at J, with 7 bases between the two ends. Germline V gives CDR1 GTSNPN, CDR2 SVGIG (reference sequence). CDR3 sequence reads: CAWSGGAYGYTF. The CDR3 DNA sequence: TGTGCCTGGAGTGGGGGCGCCTATGGCTACACCTTC. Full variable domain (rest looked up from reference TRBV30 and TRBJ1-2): SQTIHQWPATLVQPVGSPLSLECTVEGTSNPNLYWYRQAAGRGLQLLFYSVGIGQISSEVPQNLSASRPQDRQFILSSKKLLLSDSGFYLCAWSGGAYGYTFGSGTRLTVV.

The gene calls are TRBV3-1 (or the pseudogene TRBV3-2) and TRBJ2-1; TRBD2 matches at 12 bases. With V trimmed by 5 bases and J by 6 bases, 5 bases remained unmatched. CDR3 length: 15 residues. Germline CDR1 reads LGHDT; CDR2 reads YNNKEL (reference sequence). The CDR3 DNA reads TGTGCCAGCAGCTATCTAGCGGGGGGGCTCAATGAGCAGTTCTTC. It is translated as CASSYLAGGLNEQFF.

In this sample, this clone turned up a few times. The CDR3: CASSRGNAGPAFF. CDR3 DNA sequence: TGTGCCAGTAGCAGGGGCAACGCCGGCCCAGCTTTCTTT. The chain links TRBV19 to TRBJ1-1, with a possible D match to TRBD1 (6 bases). Looked up from germline, CDR1 is LNHDA and CDR2 is SQIVND (reference sequence). This CDR3 has 13 residues. V lost 6 bases to trimming and J lost 10 bases, with 18 bases between them. Based on the CDR3 plus reference TRBV19 and TRBJ1-1, the full variable domain is DGGITQSPKYLFRKEGQNVTLSCEQNLNHDAMYWYRQDPGQGLRLIYYSQIVNDFQKGDIAEGYSVSREKKESFPLTVTSAQKNPTAFYLCASSRGNAGPAFFGQGTRLTVV.

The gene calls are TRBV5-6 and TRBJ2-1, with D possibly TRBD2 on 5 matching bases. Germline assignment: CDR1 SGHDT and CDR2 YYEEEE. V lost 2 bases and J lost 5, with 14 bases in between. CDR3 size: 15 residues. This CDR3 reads CASSLWIGDDNEQFF. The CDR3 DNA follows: TGTGCCAGCAGCTTATGGATCGGGGATGACAATGAGCAGTTCTTC.

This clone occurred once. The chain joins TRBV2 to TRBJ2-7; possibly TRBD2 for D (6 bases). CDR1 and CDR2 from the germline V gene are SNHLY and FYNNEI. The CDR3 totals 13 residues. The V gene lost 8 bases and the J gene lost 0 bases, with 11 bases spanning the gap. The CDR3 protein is CASRWTNSYEQYV. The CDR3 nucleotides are TGTGCCAGCCGCTGGACTAACTCCTACGAGCAGTACGTC.

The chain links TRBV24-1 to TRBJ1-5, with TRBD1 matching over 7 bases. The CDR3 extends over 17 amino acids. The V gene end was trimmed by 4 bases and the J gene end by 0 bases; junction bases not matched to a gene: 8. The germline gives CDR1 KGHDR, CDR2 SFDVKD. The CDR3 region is CATSDTGTAYSNQPQHF. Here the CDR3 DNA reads TGTGCCACCAGTGACACCGGGACAGCTTATAGCAATCAGCCCCAGCATTTT.